One and the same sample provided the 23 T cell receptor beta chains below, sequenced in a study of Tregs in tolerant kidney transplant recipients. Clones were read by immunoSEQ multiplex PCR, and TCRdb kept only the in-frame ones, dropping some. This table holds roughly 80,000 clones, more than 85% found once. This specimen was Tregs from blood, taken before the transplant. The receptors shown here come from a human donor who received a combined kidney and bone marrow transplant.

This chain joins TRBV10-3 and TRBJ1-2; 7 bases are shared with TRBD1. The length of the CDR3 is 12 residues. Germline CDR1 is ENHRY and CDR2 is SYGVKD. With V trimmed by 5 bases and J by 8 bases, 5 bases remained unmatched. The CDR3 DNA sequence: TGTGCCATCAGTAGACAGGGAGAAGGCTACACCTTC. Its translation is CAISRQGEGYTF.

The V and J genes are TRBV18 and TRBJ2-3, with 9 bases fitting TRBD1. With V trimmed by 3 bases and J by 4 bases, 8 bases remained unmatched. Per the germline V gene, CDR1 is KGHSH and CDR2 is LQKENI. The CDR3 sequence is 16 residues long. CDR3 protein: CASSPRRQGGADTQYF. CDR3 DNA sequence: TGTGCCAGCTCACCTCGCCGACAGGGGGGTGCAGATACGCAGTATTTT. The full variable domain, rest sourced from reference TRBV18 and TRBJ2-3, is NAGVMQNPRHLVRRRGQEARLRCSPMKGHSHVYWYRQLPEEGLKFMVYLQKENIIDESGMPKERFSAEFPKEGPSILRIQQVVRGDSAAYFCASSPRRQGGADTQYFGPGTRLTVL.

CDR3 loop: CASSPTYSSGANVLTF. The CDR3 DNA is TGCGCCAGCAGCCCAACTTACAGCTCTGGGGCCAACGTCCTGACTTTC. The chain joins TRBV4-1 to TRBJ2-6; D is ambiguous. The CDR3 length is 16 residues. The germline gives CDR1 MGHRA, CDR2 YSYEKL. Trimming pared 4 bases from V and 0 bases from J, leaving 10 bases between.

The rearrangement joins TRBV19 to TRBJ1-5; D not certain. Germline CDR1 is LNHDA and CDR2 is SQIVND (reference sequence). The CDR3 runs to 15 residues. Trimming removed 1 base from V and 7 bases from J, with 14 bases in between. The CDR3 nucleotides are TGTGCCAGTAGTATAGCAGGACGAAGTGTGCAGCCCCAGCATTTT. Translation gives CASSIAGRSVQPQHF.

The J gene is TRBJ2-7, the V gene TRBV6-5; 10 bases agree with TRBD2. Trimming cost V 6 bases and J 3 bases; bases outside gene matches: 8. This CDR3 spans 15 amino acids. Germline V gene lookup returns CDR1 MNHEY and CDR2 SVGAGI. The CDR3 DNA reads TGTGCCAGCAGAGCCGCGGCTAGCGGGAGCTACGAGCAGTACTTC. Encoded protein: CASRAAASGSYEQYF.

Points on this clone: Within the sample, other DNA sequences also encode this same CDR3. The chain joins TRBV18 to TRBJ1-5; possibly TRBD1 for D (6 bases). V was pared by 5 bases and J by 3 bases, with 14 bases between. This CDR3 is 15 amino acids long. Per germline, CDR1 KGHSH and CDR2 LQKENI. The CDR3 DNA reads TGTGCCAGCTCAACACAGGGTGGAGACAATCAGCCCCAGCATTTT. Protein sequence: CASSTQGGDNQPQHF.

The chain carries TRBV7-2 and TRBJ2-7, with D possibly being TRBD1 (5 bases). Germline CDR1 is SGHTA and CDR2 is FQGNSA. The V and J ends lost 7 bases and 2 bases respectively, with 18 bases between them. The CDR3 totals 15 residues. The CDR3 sequence: CASIQGPRQTYEQYF. CDR3 nucleotide sequence: TGTGCCAGCATCCAAGGTCCGAGACAGACCTACGAGCAGTACTTC.

This chain joins TRBV2 and TRBJ2-1; perhaps TRBD2 as D (5 bases). V dropped 7 bases and J dropped 4 bases, with 14 bases sitting between them. The CDR3 sequence is 14 residues long. Germline-derived CDR1 and CDR2 are SNHLY and FYNNEI. The CDR3, as DNA: TGTGCCAGCATCAAGGACCGAGGGTACAATGAGCAGTTCTTC. It is translated as CASIKDRGYNEQFF.

As regards this clone: The sample carries other DNA sequences with the same CDR3. The chain has TRBV11-2 and TRBJ2-1, with D perhaps assigned TRBD1 or TRBD2 (6 bases each). Trimming took off 8 bases at V and 3 bases at J, with 23 bases between the two ends. The CDR3 is 17 residues long. Germline V gene lookup returns CDR1 SGHAT and CDR2 FQNNGV. CDR3 DNA: TGTGCCAGCGCAAGCTTAGGGGGGCAGGGATTCTACAATGAGCAGTTCTTC. This codes for CASASLGGQGFYNEQFF. The entire variable domain, with the rest obtained from reference TRBV11-2 and TRBJ2-1, is as follows: EAGVAQSPRYKIIEKRQSVAFWCNPISGHATLYWYQQILGQGPKLLIQFQNNGVVDDSQLPKDRFSAERLKGVDSTLKIQPAKLEDSAVYLCASASLGGQGFYNEQFFGPGTRLTVL.

The rearrangement links TRBV27 to TRBJ1-1; D remains ambiguous. V shed 4 bases and J shed 0 bases, with 12 bases lying between them. Per germline, CDR1 MNHEY and CDR2 SMNVEV (reference sequence). The CDR3 totals 15 residues. The CDR3 is CASSSYDPVNTEAFF. DNA for the CDR3: TGTGCCAGCAGTTCCTACGATCCGGTGAACACTGAAGCTTTCTTT.

This clone appeared a few times. J is TRBJ2-2 and V is TRBV5-4; 16 nucleotides align to TRBD2. V dropped 4 bases and J dropped 2; count of bases not matched to a gene: 5. The germline CDR1 and CDR2 sequences are SGHNT and YYREEE (reference sequence). The CDR3 is made up of 18 amino acids. CDR3 nucleotides: TGTGCCAGCAGCAAAGGGACTAGCGGGAGGGCCAACACCGGGGAGCTGTTTTTT. This translates into CASSKGTSGRANTGELFF.

This chain links TRBV27 with TRBJ2-2; TRBD1 matches 11 bases. Germline assignment: CDR1 MNHEY and CDR2 SMNVEV (reference sequence). The V segment lost 6 bases and the J segment 5 bases; nucleotides outside the gene matches: 14. This CDR3 comprises 18 residues. In DNA, the CDR3 is TGTGCCAGCAGAATTTATGGGGCCGGGACAGGGGGGACCGGGGAGCTGTTTTTT. The encoded protein is CASRIYGAGTGGTGELFF.

The chain links TRBV6-6 to TRBJ2-3; D unclear. The CDR3 covers 13 residues. Per the germline V gene, CDR1 is MNHNY and CDR2 is SVGAGI (reference sequence). Trimming shortened V by 8 bases and J by 1 base, and 10 bases separated the two germline ends. The chain's CDR3 is CASRRLGTDTQYF. The CDR3 DNA is TGTGCCAGCCGCAGATTGGGCACAGATACGCAGTATTTT.

V and J are TRBV30 and TRBJ2-1; TRBD1 might be the D (5 bases). This CDR3 has 11 amino acids. CDR1 is GTSNPN and CDR2 is SVGIG in the germline V gene (reference sequence). V was trimmed by 4 bases and J by 9 bases, leaving 10 bases between them. The CDR3 region has the DNA TGTGCCTGGACAGGGTGGGGTGAGCAGTTCTTC. Its protein product is CAWTGWGEQFF.

The chain joins TRBV6-1 to TRBJ2-4, with 8 bases that match TRBD2. With 0 bases clipped from V and 7 bases from J, the junction kept 8 bases outside the gene matches. The CDR3 runs 16 residues. Looked up from germline, CDR1 is MNHNS and CDR2 is SASEGT. CDR3 DNA sequence: TGTGCCAGCAGTGAAGCTGGCGGGAGGTTAATGAACATTCAGTACTTC. This sequence encodes CASSEAGGRLMNIQYF.

The J gene is TRBJ1-1, the V gene TRBV5-5; TRBD1 matches at 8 bases. The CDR3 length is 12 residues. CDR1 SGHKS and CDR2 YYEKEE come from the germline V gene (reference sequence). In DNA, the CDR3 is TGTTCCGGGGGACAGGACCCCACTGAAGCTTTCTTT. This encodes CSGGQDPTEAFF.

The chain employs TRBV7-2 and TRBJ1-5; no clear D gene. V gave up 1 base and J gave up 2 bases, with 6 bases separating them. In germline, CDR1 is SGHTA, CDR2 FQGNSA. There are 14 residues in the CDR3. The DNA for the CDR3 is TGTGCCAGCAGCTTAGGACGGGGCAATCAGCCCCAGCATTTT. This sequence encodes CASSLGRGNQPQHF.

V and J are TRBV5-1 and TRBJ2-7, with D perhaps matching TRBD2 (5 bases). CDR1 SGHRS and CDR2 YFSETQ come from the germline V gene. This CDR3 has 13 amino acids. Deletions cut 1 base from V and 12 bases from J, with 17 bases between. CDR3: CASSLIGPGLAYF. DNA for the CDR3: TGCGCCAGCAGCTTGATTGGGCCCGGACTGGCGTACTTC.

The DNA for the CDR3 is TGTGCCAGCAGCTTAGCGGCGGCTAGCGGATATGTCTACGAGCAGTACTTC. It encodes CASSLAAASGYVYEQYF. This rearrangement joins TRBV7-2 to TRBJ2-7; 7 bases are a match to TRBD2. The CDR3 runs 17 residues. Germline CDR1 reads SGHTA; CDR2 reads FQGNSA. The V and J ends lost 0 bases and 3 bases, in that order; junction bases with no gene match: 11.

V gene TRBV5-4 combines with J gene TRBJ2-7; D unclear. The V gene's germline CDR1 is SGHNT and CDR2 YYREEE (reference sequence). Trimming took 4 bases from V and 12 from J, leaving 26 bases between them. This CDR3 contains 15 residues. The CDR3 reads CASSRQREPPQASYF. The DNA of the CDR3 is TGTGCCAGCAGCAGGCAGCGAGAACCACCTCAAGCATCGTACTTC.

The rearrangement uses TRBV4-1 and TRBJ2-3; 9 positions agree with TRBD2. The germline CDR1 and CDR2 sequences are MGHRA and YSYEKL. With V trimmed by 0 bases and J by 2 bases, 3 bases remained unmatched. The CDR3 length is 16 residues. The CDR3 nucleotides read TGCGCCAGCAGCCAAGAGCGCGGGAGGGTCACAGATACGCAGTATTTT. Residues: CASSQERGRVTDTQYF.

A note on this clone: One end of the junction varies from germline; a read error may be responsible. In nucleotides, the CDR3 is TGTGCCAGCAGCTTGGACCAGCTAGGGGGGAGGGACTTC. Translation gives CASSLDQLGGRDF. The V and J genes are TRBV5-5 and TRBJ2-7; tentative D call: TRBD2 (7 bases). The CDR3 has 13 amino acids. Germline V lookup: CDR1 SGHKS, CDR2 YYEKEE (reference sequence).

The CDR3 coding sequence is TGTGCCAGCAGTGCCAGGAACACTGAAGCTTTCTTT. Residues: CASSARNTEAFF. The gene calls are TRBV2 and TRBJ1-1; D unresolved. CDR3 length: 12 residues. The V gene's germline CDR1 is SNHLY and CDR2 FYNNEI. The V end lost 4 bases, the J end lost 1 base, and 4 bases lay between the germline ends.